This T cell receptor beta chain was observed in a study of blood T cell repertoires in COVID-19. In the study overall: Spain, Italy and the United States supplied samples that represented acute and convalescent COVID-19. PBMCs, B-cell-depleted T cells, or T cells were the source of the cDNA or gDNA that made up the material.

Original data processing: Reference gene primer amplification yielded estimated nucleated cell counts. This table comes from immunoSEQ multiplex PCR, and its TCRdb copy is limited to in-frame clones, with some not included. V and J calls and clone size are as listed in that table; D and trimming were resolved from the DNA. The data contain about 63,000 clones, roughly 76% of them singletons. The CDR3 covers 13 residues. Trimming cost V 5 bases and J 14 bases; bases outside gene matches: 14. Germline loops: CDR1 LGHDT, CDR2 YNNKEL (reference sequence). This sequence originates from a woman aged 80 or over with acute or convalescent COVID-19. Sequencing was performed on peripheral blood. The chain couples TRBV3-1 (or the pseudogene TRBV3-2) to TRBJ1-2; TRBD1 matches 7 bases. The CDR3 DNA sequence: TGTGCCAGCAGCAAAAACCTAGGACAGGTGGGAACCTTC. It is translated as CASSKNLGQVGTF.